The text below deals with one TCR beta chain. Its antigen is undetermined. J gave up 4 bases and V 2 bases, and 8 bases lay outside the gene matches. This CDR3 region has 17 residues. Germline lookup yields CDR1 SGHRS and CDR2 YFSETQ. The data derive from a study of response to subunit inactivated influenza vaccine. Whole-study results and caveats: Seasonal influenza vaccination, on each occasion, was suggested by the authors to recruit few new T cells.

Via MiXCR, TCRdb re-called the RT-PCR reads, giving one row per CDR3 protein. Here the sample spans about 650,000 distinct CDR3 sequences, 13% to 15% being singletons. The sequence was collected from a man aged 50-60 years who received an inactivated influenza vaccine. This chain uses TRBV5-1 with TRBJ2-1; 11 nucleotides line up with TRBD2. Sequenced here: PBMCs from blood, sampled around 14 days before vaccination. DNA of the CDR3: TGCGCCAGCAGCTTCCCTAGCGGGGGGCCCGGGTACAATGAGCAGTTCTTC. Amino acids: CASSFPSGGPGYNEQFF.